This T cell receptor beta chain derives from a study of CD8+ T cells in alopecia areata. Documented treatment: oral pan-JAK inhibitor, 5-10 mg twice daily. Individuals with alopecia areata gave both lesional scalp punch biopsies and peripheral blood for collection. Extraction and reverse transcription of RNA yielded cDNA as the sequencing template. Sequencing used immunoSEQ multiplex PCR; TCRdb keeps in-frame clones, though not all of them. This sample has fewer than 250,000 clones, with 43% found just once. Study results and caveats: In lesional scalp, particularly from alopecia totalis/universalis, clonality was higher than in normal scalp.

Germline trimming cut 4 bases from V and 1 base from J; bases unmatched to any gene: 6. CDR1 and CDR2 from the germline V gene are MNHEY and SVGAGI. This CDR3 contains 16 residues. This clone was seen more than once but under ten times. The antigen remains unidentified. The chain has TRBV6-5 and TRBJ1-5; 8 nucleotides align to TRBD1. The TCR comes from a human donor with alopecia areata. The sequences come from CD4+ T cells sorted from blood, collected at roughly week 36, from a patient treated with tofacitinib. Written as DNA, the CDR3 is TGTGCCAGCAGTTCCCGACGACAGGGGAGCAATCAGCCCCAGCATTTT. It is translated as CASSSRRQGSNQPQHF.